Reported below is one TCR beta chain. Its antigen remains unknown. This specimen comes from a study of cytomegalovirus exposure and HLA in healthy donors. Across the whole study: Researchers previously reported finding 117 million unique TCR beta sequences from about 200 million T cells. Within an early data release were roughly 90 million unique TCRs drawn from HLA-typed donors. Whole-study results and caveats: TCR beta sequences reportedly predicted the HLA-A and HLA-B alleles of most subjects accurately.

Vbeta (60) and Jbeta (13) primers were used in the PCR. Sequencing used immunoSEQ multiplex PCR; TCRdb keeps in-frame clones, though not all of them. The sample data list roughly 34,000 clones. The germline V gene encodes CDR1 SQVTM and CDR2 ANQGSEA. The CDR3 has 13 amino acids. V dropped 1 base and J dropped 0 bases, with 6 bases sitting between them. The sequence derives from a man aged 35-49 years in good health and CMV-seronegative. The sequenced material came from PBMCs. The chain uses TRBV29-1 and TRBJ1-1; D unresolved. CDR3 DNA sequence: TGCAGCGTTGAAGTGTCGGTGAACACTGAAGCTTTCTTT. It codes for CSVEVSVNTEAFF. The variable domain in full, with the rest retrieved from reference TRBV29-1 and TRBJ1-1, is SAVISQKPSRDICQRGTSLTIQCQVDSQVTMMFWYRQQPGQSLTLIATANQGSEATYESGFVIDKFPISRPNLTFSTLTVSNMSPEDSSIYLCSVEVSVNTEAFFGQGTRLTVV.